In its sample, the clone carrying this TCR beta chain was seen once. The length of the CDR3 is 16 residues. Germline V gives CDR1 MNHEY, CDR2 SMNVEV (reference sequence). With V trimmed by 5 bases and J by 2 bases, 10 bases remained unmatched. This was the immunoSEQ v3 assay. Produced via immunoSEQ multiplex PCR; TCRdb's table is partial and in-frame only. The table has tens of thousands of clones, about 73% seen once; the top ten hold about 1.8%. These data originate in a study of TIL therapy for anti-PD-1-resistant metastatic lung cancer. On the study more broadly: Tumors had a median PD-L1 proportion score of about 6%.

The time point here: pre-treatment sample, taken before nivolumab and TIL therapy. The sample consisted of blood, taken at baseline. The chain links TRBV27 to TRBJ2-7; TRBD1 aligns across 9 bases. This clonotype originated in a person aged 25-79 years with non-small cell lung cancer. The CDR3 spells CASSPLGDRAPYEQYF. DNA for the CDR3: TGTGCCAGCAGTCCCCTTGGGGACAGGGCACCCTACGAGCAGTACTTC.